This TCR beta chain is from a study of radiation and T cells in renal cell carcinoma. Turning to the study itself: Nephrectomy followed 15 Gy stereotactic body radiation by 4 weeks.

On this clone itself: Its specificity is not known.

Assay: immunoSEQ multiplex PCR; the TCRdb copy retains only in-frame clones and omits some. The data hold some 58,000 clones, with around three quarters observed a single time. As to time point: blood 2 weeks post-SBRT. This sample's treatment: 15 Gy SBRT to primary tumor, nephrectomy 4 weeks later. Blood was sampled at baseline, 2 weeks and 4 weeks after SBRT. General study findings and limits: Top tumor clonotypes rose in blood 2 weeks post-radiation, then contracted.

The receptor comes from a man in his fifties or sixties with renal cell carcinoma. Specimen: blood, collected from a patient whose treatment included radiotherapy and nephrectomy.

The CDR3 loop reads CASSFGSSYEQYV. The CDR3 DNA follows: TGTGCCAGCAGCTTTGGGAGCTCCTACGAGCAGTACGTC. This rearrangement joins TRBV21-1 to TRBJ2-7; the table names TRBD2, a call not compared with the DNA. TRBV21-1 represents a pseudogene. CDR3 size: 13 residues.